This TCR beta chain originates from a study of cytomegalovirus exposure and HLA in healthy donors. Findings and caveats of the study: Using a false discovery rate of 0.05, a later analysis showed that approximately 17,000 TCR beta sequences were associated with HLA alleles.

The length of the CDR3 is 17 residues. CDR1 SGHRS and CDR2 YFSETQ come from the germline V gene. J was trimmed by 0 bases and V by 1 base; bases with no gene match: 4. The PCR ran on 60 Vbeta and 13 Jbeta primers. Methods used by the authors: A later analysis tallied approximately 87 million unique TCR beta chains, approximately 11 million of them shared. Repertoires were generated with immunoSEQ multiplex PCR, while TCRdb's copy carries only in-frame clones and drops some. V and J calls and clone size come straight from that table; D and trimming were deduced from the DNA. Here the sample table reports 130,000 to 150,000 clones. On this clone itself: Its target is not known.

The sequence was collected from a male donor in good health and CMV-seronegative. The sequenced sample was PBMCs. The V and J genes are TRBV5-1 and TRBJ2-6; 7 positions agree with TRBD1. The CDR3 sequence is CASSLLGQTSGANVLTF. The CDR3 DNA follows: TGCGCCAGCAGCTTGCTGGGACAGACCTCTGGGGCCAACGTCCTGACTTTC.